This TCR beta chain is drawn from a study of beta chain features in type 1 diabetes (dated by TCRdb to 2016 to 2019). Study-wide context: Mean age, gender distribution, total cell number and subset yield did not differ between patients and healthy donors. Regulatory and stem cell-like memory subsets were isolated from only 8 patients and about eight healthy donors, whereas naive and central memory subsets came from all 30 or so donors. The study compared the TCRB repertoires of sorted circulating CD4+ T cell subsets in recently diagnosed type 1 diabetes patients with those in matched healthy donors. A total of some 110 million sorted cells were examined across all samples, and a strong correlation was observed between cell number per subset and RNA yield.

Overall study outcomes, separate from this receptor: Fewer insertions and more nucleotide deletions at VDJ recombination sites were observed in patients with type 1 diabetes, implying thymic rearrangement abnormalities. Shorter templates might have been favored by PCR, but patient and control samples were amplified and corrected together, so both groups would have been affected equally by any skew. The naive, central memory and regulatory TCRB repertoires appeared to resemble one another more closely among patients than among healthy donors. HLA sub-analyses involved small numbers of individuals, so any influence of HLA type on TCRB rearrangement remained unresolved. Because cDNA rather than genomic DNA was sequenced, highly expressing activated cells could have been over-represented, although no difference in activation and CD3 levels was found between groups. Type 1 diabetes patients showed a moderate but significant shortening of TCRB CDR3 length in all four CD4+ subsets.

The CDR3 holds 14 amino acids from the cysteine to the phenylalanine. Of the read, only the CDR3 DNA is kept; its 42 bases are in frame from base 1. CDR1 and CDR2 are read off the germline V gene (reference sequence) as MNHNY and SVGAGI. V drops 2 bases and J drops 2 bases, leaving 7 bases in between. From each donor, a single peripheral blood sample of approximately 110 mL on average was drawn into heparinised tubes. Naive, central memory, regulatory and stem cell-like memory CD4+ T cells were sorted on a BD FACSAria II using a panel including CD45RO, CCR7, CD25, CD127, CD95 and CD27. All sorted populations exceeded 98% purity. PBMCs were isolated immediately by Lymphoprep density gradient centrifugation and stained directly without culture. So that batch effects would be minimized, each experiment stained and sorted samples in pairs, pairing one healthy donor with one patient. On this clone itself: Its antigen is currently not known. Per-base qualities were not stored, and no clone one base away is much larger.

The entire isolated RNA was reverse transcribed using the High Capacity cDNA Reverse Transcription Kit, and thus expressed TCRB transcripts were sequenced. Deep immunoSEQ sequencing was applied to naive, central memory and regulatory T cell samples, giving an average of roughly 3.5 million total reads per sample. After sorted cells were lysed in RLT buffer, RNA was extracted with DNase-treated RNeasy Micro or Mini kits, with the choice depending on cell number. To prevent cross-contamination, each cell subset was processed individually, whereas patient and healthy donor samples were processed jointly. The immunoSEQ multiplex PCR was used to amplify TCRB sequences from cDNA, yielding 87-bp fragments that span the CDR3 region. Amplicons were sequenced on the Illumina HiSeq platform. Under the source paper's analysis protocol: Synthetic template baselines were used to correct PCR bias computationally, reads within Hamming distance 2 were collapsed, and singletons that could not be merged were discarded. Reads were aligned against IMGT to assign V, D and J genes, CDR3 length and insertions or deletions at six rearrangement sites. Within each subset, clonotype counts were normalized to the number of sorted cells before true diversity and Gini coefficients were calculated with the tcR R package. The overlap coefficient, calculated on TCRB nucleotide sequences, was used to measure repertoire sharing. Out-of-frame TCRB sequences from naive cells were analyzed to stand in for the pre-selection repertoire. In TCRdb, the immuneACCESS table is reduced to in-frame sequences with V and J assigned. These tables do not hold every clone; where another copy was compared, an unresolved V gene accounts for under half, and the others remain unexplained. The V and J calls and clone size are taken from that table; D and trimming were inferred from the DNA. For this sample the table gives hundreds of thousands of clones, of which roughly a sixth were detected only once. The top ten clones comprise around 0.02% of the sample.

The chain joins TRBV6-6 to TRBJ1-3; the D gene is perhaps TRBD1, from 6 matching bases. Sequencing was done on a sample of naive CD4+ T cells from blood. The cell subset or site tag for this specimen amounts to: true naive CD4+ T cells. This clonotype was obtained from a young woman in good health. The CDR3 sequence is CASSYGTPGNTIYF. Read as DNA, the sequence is TGTGCCAGCAGTTACGGGACACCTGGAAACACCATATATTTT.